The T cell receptor beta chain described here comes from a study of blood T cell repertoires in COVID-19 (dated by TCRdb to the early 2020s). For context, the study as a whole: Collaborator samples came from the United States, Italy and Spain and covered acute and convalescent phases of COVID-19. The material from the prospective study consisted of cDNA or gDNA derived from T cells, B-cell-depleted T cells, or PBMCs. The dataset comprised deeply sampled blood TCRbeta repertoires from subjects exposed to, actively infected with, or recovered from COVID-19. A freely available public database, intended as a resource for researchers studying the immune response to SARS-CoV-2, is where the repertoires were released. The samples were drawn from the first 160 participants of the ongoing ImmuneRACE study and from 950 to 1,500 subjects provided by 6 global collaborators. Nearly every sample came with metadata listing a de-identified subject ID, COVID-19 status, age in years and sex. Where available, HLA class I and class II types were taken from metadata supplied by the sample provider and were not determined by assay-based typing.

Enrolling through a virtual design, the prospective study's participants ranged in age from roughly 18 to 100 years and lived across roughly 24 United States geographic areas. In the prospective study, cohorts were assigned on the basis of participant-reported clinical history obtained from a screening survey and a study questionnaire. Recovered participants in ImmuneRACE Cohort 3 were defined as having two consecutive negative NP/OP PCR tests, clearance from a healthcare professional, or resolution of symptoms. Mobile phlebotomists in the prospective study collected whole blood, serum and a nasopharyngeal or oropharyngeal swab from every participant. Additional blood draws and questionnaires over an approximately 2-month period could optionally be provided by prospective study participants. Before DNA extraction, blood samples from the prospective study were shipped at room temperature or frozen.

Including the terminal cysteine and phenylalanine, the CDR3 comprises 14 residues. Here the CDR3 DNA is all that survives: 42 bases in frame from base 1. At the junction V is shortened by 1 base and J by 8 bases, with 12 bases in between. According to the germline V gene, CDR1 reads SGHNT and CDR2 reads YENEEA. Study-wide conclusions, independent of this receptor: How much clinical and demographic metadata was included differed by source and by participant, and the metadata was provided uncurated.

Note on this clone: Its recognized antigen is unknown. It has no much larger one-base neighbor in the sample; base qualities were not kept.

TCRbeta CDR3 regions were amplified from genomic DNA by means of the immunoSEQ Assay, a bias-controlled multiplex PCR. From the authors' description of their analysis: The number of nucleated cells in each sample was estimated from the amplification of reference gene primers within the assay. To quantify the absolute abundance of each unique TCRbeta CDR3 rearrangement, sequence reads were collapsed and filtered. For each sample, productive Simpson clonality was calculated by taking the square root of Simpson's diversity index across productive rearrangements. The immuneACCESS repertoire file appears here via TCRdb, limited to in-frame rearrangements. These files lack a portion of the clones; in checked studies, under half of the deficit traces to unresolved V genes, and the cause of the others is not known. V and J calls and clone size are given by that table; D and trimming were obtained from the DNA. This sample is represented by a few hundred thousand clones; 92% of them were singletons. Around a sixth of the sample is held by the ten biggest clonotypes.

The sequenced sample was PBMCs or T cells enriched from blood (not recorded which). The sequence was collected from a woman aged 30 to 39 who had recovered from COVID-19. The chain employs TRBV11-3 and TRBJ2-1, with the D gene uncertain. The base sequence is TGTGCCAGCAGCTTAGGCTTGAGAGTGCATGAGCAGTTCTTC. Its product reads: CASSLGLRVHEQFF.